This T cell receptor (beta chain) appears in the sequencing data of a study of Graves' ophthalmopathy and Graves' hyperthyroidism (dated by TCRdb to about 2018). As for the study more broadly: Peripheral blood was collected at initial diagnosis, before any treatment. The study used signatures of the TCR beta repertoire to tell Graves' ophthalmopathy apart from Graves' hyperthyroidism and to predict which patients would progress to ophthalmopathy. T-cell repertoires of thyroid tissue and blood were compared in five or six hyperthyroidism patients. In total, 135 blood samples were TCR-sequenced: some 43 ophthalmopathy, under 80 hyperthyroidism and about 17 hyperthyroidism-to-ophthalmopathy patients. Following sampling, methimazole starting at 30 mg daily was administered to hyperthyroidism patients, and high-dose intravenous methylprednisolone was administered to ophthalmopathy patients. An independent validation cohort was composed of around 19 hyperthyroidism patients and around 16 patients who later progressed from hyperthyroidism to ophthalmopathy. A discovery set of 95 to 100 patients (around 40 ophthalmopathy, about 55 stable hyperthyroidism) was enrolled to explore V-J signatures distinguishing ophthalmopathy from hyperthyroidism. The roughly 94 discovery patients were randomly split 7:3 into training and test sets. What the research found in general, with its limitations: Most expanded thyroid clonotypes with a frequency above 0.001 also appeared in blood, which suggests that blood repertoires may reflect the immune response in the thyroid. In validation, the model predicted ophthalmopathy progression with about 71% sensitivity and approximately 75% specificity; some 13 predicted patients were CT-confirmed with GO in a median of roughly 6.8 months. In cross-validation, the 13-signature model distinguished ophthalmopathy from stable hyperthyroidism with nearly 90% sensitivity and almost 83% specificity, and in the test set the corresponding values were roughly 80% and 75%. Sample size was not predetermined statistically, and investigators were not blinded to group allocation.

For repertoire sequencing, the TCR beta CDR3 regions were amplified from RNA transcripts. The first round of RT-PCR was done with HTBI primers and the Qiagen OneStep RT-PCR kit, and was followed by a second round of multiplex PCR, then size selection and purification. Libraries were sequenced on an Illumina HiSeq2000 using paired-end 100 bp reads. On the authors' methods: SOAPnuke was used to process the reads, throwing out any read that had adapters, had uncalled bases, had a mean Phred below 15, or lacked an exact constant-primer or identifier match. High-quality paired reads were merged with COPE v1.2.5. Each unique nucleotide sequence was treated as a clonotype, and MiTCR v1.1 was used to align the clonotypes to the IMGT TRB V, D and J references. Only V-J combinations with frequency above 0.0001 were analysed, covering about 99% of repertoires. For each V-J combination, a TCR clonal expansion and chaos score was defined as the ratio of F50 clonal expansion to chaos observed in the TCRdist matrix. Welch's t-statistics and random forest were used to reduce the features to approximately 13 V-J combinations, which were then used as input to a naive Bayes classifier. The Morisita-Horn index was used to measure how similar the thyroid and blood repertoires were. TCRdb reanalyzed the raw reads on its own, using fastp at Q25 for trimming and MiXCR for clone calling, and kept in-frame beta chains. All rows with the same CDR3 protein become a single entry with the most common DNA and genes. In this record, the V and J calls reflect TCRdb's handling and not the investigators' own analysis. For this sample the table gives 450,000 or so distinct CDR3 sequences, of which roughly an eighth were detected only once. 8% to 10% of the sample comes from the top ten.

This clonotype was detected ten times or more. There is no known antigen for this receptor. Base qualities are not recorded, but no much larger clone differs from it by a single base. Ophthalmopathy patients were characterized by moderately to severely active disease, a Clinical Activity Score of at least 3, a NOSPECS grade of at least 4, and a disease duration under 3 months. Patients were excluded if they had other autoimmune diseases, uncontrolled infections, pregnancy or lactation. Diagnosis was based on clinical symptoms, serum thyroxine, TRAb, thyroid ultrasound and orbital computed tomography. Ficoll-Paque density gradient centrifugation was used to isolate PBMCs from 8 to 10 ml of fresh peripheral blood. Total RNA was extracted using Trizol reagent, and RNA quality was checked on an Agilent 2100 Bioanalyzer. Sequencing used blood. The receptor was derived from a woman in her thirties with Graves' ophthalmopathy. Donor details come from another sample of the same person, matched by shared clones.

The DNA is as follows: TGTGCCAGCAGCGTAGTAGGATCTGGAAACACCATATATTTT. It translates to CASSVVGSGNTIYF. The rearrangement joined TRBV9 to TRBJ1-3, with the D gene uncertain. The germline V gene encodes CDR1 SGDLS and CDR2 YYNGEE. Trimming costs V 0 bases and J 1 base, and their ends lie 5 bases apart. The CDR3 holds 14 amino acids from the cysteine to the phenylalanine. The entry retains the CDR3 DNA only, 42 bases that are in frame from base 1.